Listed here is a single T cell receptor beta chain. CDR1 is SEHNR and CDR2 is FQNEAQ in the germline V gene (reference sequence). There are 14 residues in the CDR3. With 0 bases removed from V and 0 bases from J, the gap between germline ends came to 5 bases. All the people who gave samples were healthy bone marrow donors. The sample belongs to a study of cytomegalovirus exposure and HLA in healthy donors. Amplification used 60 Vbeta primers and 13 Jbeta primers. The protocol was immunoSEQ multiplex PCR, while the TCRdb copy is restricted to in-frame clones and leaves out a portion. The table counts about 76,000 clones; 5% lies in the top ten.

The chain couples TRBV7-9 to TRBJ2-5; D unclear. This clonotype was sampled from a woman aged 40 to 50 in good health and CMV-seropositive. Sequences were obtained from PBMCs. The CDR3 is CASSLAPDQETQYF. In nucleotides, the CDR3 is TGTGCCAGCAGCTTAGCACCAGACCAAGAGACCCAGTACTTC.